The subject of this entry is one TCR beta chain. This CDR3 spans 14 amino acids. Germline CDR1 SQVTM, CDR2 ANQGSEA. The sample comes from a study of T cells expressing NK-cell markers. Study-wide context: Investigators obtained TCR beta repertoires from sorted CD3+CD56+NKG2C+, CD3+CD56+NKG2C- and CD3+CD56-NKG2C+ T cells.

The authors made TCR beta cDNA libraries by 5'RACE template switching. This switching added a universal primer site and UMIs. TCRdb reworked the 5' RACE reads into one entry per CDR3 protein, no DNA. This listing includes some 140,000 distinct CDR3 sequences. The chain employs TRBV29-1 and TRBJ1-2; TCRdb gives TRBD1 as the D gene, but with no DNA this cannot be confirmed. Sample: blood T cells: a sorted CD56 or NKG2C T cell subset, CD4+ or CD8+ T cells, or bulk PBMC T cells (not recorded which). The source of this sequence is a woman aged 50 to 60 in good health. Here the CDR3 reads CSAATTVDSYGYTF.